The 13 T cell receptor beta chains reported below all come from one sample, sequenced in a study of blood T cell repertoires in COVID-19. The table came from immunoSEQ multiplex PCR; TCRdb's copy has only in-frame clones and leaves some out. The sample contains fewer than 200,000 clones, 84% of which appear only once. The sample consisted of PBMCs or T cells enriched from blood (not recorded which). Receptor source: a man aged 50 to 60 who had recovered from COVID-19.

The rearrangement joins TRBV5-4 to TRBJ1-1; 11 bases are shared with TRBD1. The germline CDR1 and CDR2 sequences are SGHNT and YYREEE (reference sequence). The CDR3 covers 15 residues. CDR3 in amino acids: CAAGTGGEMNTEAFF. CDR3 nucleotide sequence: TGTGCAGCCGGGACAGGGGGGGAGATGAACACTGAAGCTTTCTTT.

V is TRBV14 and J is TRBJ2-3; 8 bases are a match to TRBD1. Per germline, CDR1 SGHDN and CDR2 FVKESK. V dropped 4 bases and J dropped 2; count of bases not matched to a gene: 8. The CDR3 length is 16 residues. CDR3 residues: CASSPRTGSYTDTQYF. The CDR3, as DNA: TGTGCCAGCAGCCCTCGGACAGGGTCCTACACAGATACGCAGTATTTT.

The chain links TRBV3-1 (or the pseudogene TRBV3-2) to TRBJ1-3; TRBD1 matches 9 bases. The CDR3 covers 20 residues. V shed 2 bases and J 4 bases; nucleotides not matched to a gene: 18. Looked up from germline, CDR1 is LGHDT and CDR2 is YNNKEL (reference sequence). The CDR3, as DNA: TGTGCCAGCAGCCAAAGGGACCTTTTAAATACAGGGGGCAACGGAAACACCATATATTTT. Encoded protein: CASSQRDLLNTGGNGNTIYF.

This rearrangement joins TRBV7-2 to TRBJ1-5; D might be TRBD1 (6 bases). V lost 1 base to trimming and J lost 0 bases, with 16 bases between them. This CDR3 is 18 amino acids long. Looked up from germline, CDR1 is SGHTA and CDR2 is FQGNSA. This CDR3 reads CASSLGETGFYSNQPQHF. The CDR3 DNA sequence: TGTGCCAGCAGCTTAGGGGAAACAGGGTTCTATAGCAATCAGCCCCAGCATTTT.

The chain combines TRBV3-1 (or the pseudogene TRBV3-2) with TRBJ2-7; 9 nucleotides align to TRBD1. Germline CDR1 is LGHDT and CDR2 is YNNKEL (reference sequence). The CDR3 consists of 15 residues. Germline trimming cut 6 bases from V and 7 bases from J; bases unmatched to any gene: 13. CDR3 in DNA: TGTGCCAGCAGTTTACAGGGGGCGACATGGAGGGAGCAGTACTTC. Amino acid sequence: CASSLQGATWREQYF.

V usage is TRBV27 and J usage is TRBJ2-1, with 9 nucleotides matching TRBD1. Germline V gene lookup returns CDR1 MNHEY and CDR2 SMNVEV (reference sequence). There are 17 residues in the CDR3. Unmatched junction bases numbered 13, after V lost 4 bases and J lost 6 bases. DNA for the CDR3: TGTGCCAGCAGTTCCCACCTGACAGGGGGTGTACGCAATGAGCAGTTCTTC. Its protein is CASSSHLTGGVRNEQFF.

The rearrangement links TRBV10-3 to TRBJ2-5; D is perhaps TRBD1 (5 bases). V lost 8 bases, J lost 5 bases, and 12 bases lay in between. Germline CDR1 is ENHRY and CDR2 is SYGVKD. The CDR3 is made up of 12 amino acids. CDR3 protein: CAIGDKGETQYF. The CDR3 DNA is TGTGCCATCGGAGATAAGGGGGAGACCCAGTACTTC.

This clone was seen a single time. V gene TRBV5-4 combines with J gene TRBJ2-2, with 10 positions matching TRBD1. Trimming cost V 4 bases and J 4 bases; bases outside gene matches: 4. From germline, CDR1 is SGHNT and CDR2 YYREEE (reference sequence). CDR3 length: 15 residues. The CDR3 loop reads CASSQGQGGTGELFF. CDR3 sequence (DNA): TGTGCCAGCAGCCAAGGACAGGGGGGCACCGGGGAGCTGTTTTTT. The variable domain in full, completed from reference TRBV5-4 and TRBJ2-2, reads ETGVTQSPTHLIKTRGQQVTLRCSSQSGHNTVSWYQQALGQGPQFIFQYYREEENGRGNFPPRFSGLQFPNYSSELNVNALELDDSALYLCASSQGQGGTGELFFGEGSRLTVL.

The J gene is TRBJ1-1, the V gene TRBV24-1; D possibly corresponds to TRBD1 (5 bases). Trimming left V 5 bases short and J 3 bases short, with 9 bases between. CDR1 and CDR2 from the germline V gene are KGHDR and SFDVKD. The CDR3 runs 13 residues. The CDR3 here is CATSGKGDTEAFF. The DNA of the CDR3 is TGTGCCACCAGTGGGAAAGGGGACACTGAAGCTTTCTTT.

V usage is TRBV6-5 and J usage is TRBJ1-2, with TRBD1 matching 10 bases. This CDR3 comprises 13 residues. V gave up 5 bases and J gave up 4 bases; unmatched junction bases: 1. CDR1 is MNHEY and CDR2 is SVGAGI in the germline V gene. This chain's CDR3 is CASSRDRGYGYTF. CDR3 nucleotides: TGTGCCAGCAGTCGGGACAGGGGCTATGGCTACACCTTC.

V usage is TRBV5-1 and J usage is TRBJ1-2, with D uncertain. CDR1 and CDR2 from the germline V gene are SGHRS and YFSETQ. Trimming pared 1 base from V and 3 bases from J, leaving 7 bases between. This CDR3 has 13 residues. CDR3 in amino acids: CASSLSQDYGYTF. The CDR3 coding sequence is TGCGCCAGCAGCTTGAGCCAGGACTATGGCTACACCTTC.

This clone was seen a handful of times. This chain uses TRBV12-1 with TRBJ2-3; TRBD2, the table's D call, was not compared with the DNA. TRBV12-1 has pseudogene status. The CDR3 covers 16 residues. CDR3 coding DNA: TGTGCCAGCAGCCCCGCCCCTAGCGGGGGGGTAGATACGCAGTATTTT. It codes for CASSPAPSGGVDTQYF.

This chain connects TRBV15 to TRBJ1-1, with TRBD1 as a possible D gene (6 bases). Germline CDR1 LNHNV, CDR2 YYDKDF (reference sequence). V dropped 0 bases and J dropped 7 bases, with 12 bases sitting between them. The CDR3 extends over 14 amino acids. This CDR3 is CATSRDPVTGEAFF. The CDR3 DNA follows: TGTGCCACCAGCAGAGATCCCGTGACAGGTGAAGCTTTCTTT.